The 27 T cell receptor beta chains listed next were all sequenced from one sample in a study of blood T cell repertoires in COVID-19. Here immunoSEQ multiplex PCR was the method, and the copy in TCRdb shows in-frame clones only, minus some. The table has around 250,000 clones, more than 75% seen once. Sequenced material: PBMCs or T cells enriched from blood (not recorded which). Receptors were obtained from a woman aged 45-65 years who had recovered from COVID-19.

The chain carries TRBV7-9 and TRBJ1-2, with 12 positions matching TRBD1. The CDR3 totals 17 residues. Germline assignment: CDR1 SEHNR and CDR2 FQNEAQ (reference sequence). V lost 5 bases, J lost 3 bases, and 10 bases stayed unmatched. The CDR3 nucleotides are TGTGCCAGCAGCCCCGGGACAGGGGGCTTCTCGGACTATGGCTACACCTTC. Translated, it gives CASSPGTGGFSDYGYTF.

The gene calls are TRBV18 and TRBJ1-3, with 7 bases fitting TRBD1. CDR1 is KGHSH, CDR2 LQKENI, per germline. The CDR3 is 16 residues long. V trimming: 3 bases; J trimming: 0 bases; junction bases outside the gene matches: 5. The CDR3, as DNA: TGTGCCAGCTCACCTACCGCAGGGGGCTCTGGAAACACCATATATTTT. Translating gives CASSPTAGGSGNTIYF. Looking up the rest from reference TRBV18 and TRBJ1-3 gives the full variable domain: NAGVMQNPRHLVRRRGQEARLRCSPMKGHSHVYWYRQLPEEGLKFMVYLQKENIIDESGMPKERFSAEFPKEGPSILRIQQVVRGDSAAYFCASSPTAGGSGNTIYFGEGSWLTVV.

The CDR3 nucleotides read TGTGCCAGTAGTATTCGAGGACAGGGAGGCCATGCTCAGAAGACGGCTTTCTTT. It is translated as CASSIRGQGGHAQKTAFF. The chain has TRBV19 and TRBJ1-1, with TRBD1 matching over 8 bases. The CDR3 is 18 amino acids. Unmatched junction bases numbered 23, after V lost 3 bases and J lost 11 bases. The V gene's germline CDR1 is LNHDA and CDR2 SQIVND (reference sequence). The variable domain in full, completed from reference TRBV19 and TRBJ1-1, reads DGGITQSPKYLFRKEGQNVTLSCEQNLNHDAMYWYRQDPGQGLRLIYYSQIVNDFQKGDIAEGYSVSREKKESFPLTVTSAQKNPTAFYLCASSIRGQGGHAQKTAFFGQGTRLTVV.

This chain joins TRBV5-6 and TRBJ1-1; tentatively, D is TRBD1 (6 bases). Trimming removed 6 bases at V and 8 bases at J, with 17 bases between. The CDR3 length is 13 residues. Germline assignment: CDR1 SGHDT and CDR2 YYEEEE. DNA for the CDR3: TGTGCCAGCACCCGGGCGGGGGGCAAGGAAGCTTTCTTT. It codes for CASTRAGGKEAFF.

The CDR3 nucleotides are TGTGCCAGCAGTTCGGGGTGGAGCTCTGGAAACACCATATATTTT. Encoded protein: CASSSGWSSGNTIYF. The rearrangement links TRBV6-5 to TRBJ1-3; D unclear. Trimming took 4 bases from V and 0 from J, leaving 10 bases between them. CDR3 length equals 15 residues. CDR1 and CDR2 from the germline V gene are MNHEY and SVGAGI.

This clone has just a few counts. The rearrangement uses TRBV19 and TRBJ1-2; 9 bases are shared with TRBD1. Germline loops: CDR1 LNHDA, CDR2 SQIVND (reference sequence). V shed 6 bases, J shed 7 bases, and the junction held 12 bases outside the gene matches. The CDR3 is 15 residues long. CDR3 loop: CASRHRGQGGVGYTF. DNA for the CDR3: TGTGCCAGTAGGCACAGGGGACAGGGCGGCGTTGGCTACACCTTC.

The CDR3 bases are TGTGCCAGCAGCTCCTATCAGCAGGACAGCTATGGCTACACCTTC. Translated, it gives CASSSYQQDSYGYTF. The chain joins TRBV9 to TRBJ1-2; TRBD1 might be the D (6 bases). The CDR3 loop spans 15 amino acids. V lost 4 bases and J 4 bases, leaving 17 bases between the germline ends. The germline gives CDR1 SGDLS, CDR2 YYNGEE.

This sequence joins TRBV2 and TRBJ2-7, with D perhaps matching TRBD2 (6 bases). V dropped 2 bases and J dropped 3 bases, with 11 bases sitting between them. Germline CDR1 is SNHLY and CDR2 is FYNNEI. The CDR3 has 14 amino acids. The CDR3 region is CASSETGESYEQYF. As DNA, the CDR3 is TGTGCCAGCAGTGAAACGGGGGAAAGCTACGAGCAGTACTTC.

The chain joins TRBV24-1 to TRBJ2-2; maybe TRBD2 (6 bases). V was clipped by 3 bases and J by 7 bases, with 20 bases between them. CDR3 length equals 17 residues. CDR1 and CDR2 (germline): KGHDR, SFDVKD. CDR3 in amino acids: CATSDPGGTGRIGELFF. Here the CDR3 DNA reads TGTGCCACCAGTGATCCGGGCGGGACGGGGCGGATCGGGGAGCTGTTTTTT.

The chain employs TRBV7-2 and TRBJ1-2; D is perhaps TRBD1 (5 bases). Germline CDR1 reads SGHTA; CDR2 reads FQGNSA. The V and J ends lost 5 bases and 5 bases respectively, with 12 bases between them. The CDR3 is 13 residues long. The CDR3 DNA sequence: TGTGCCAGCAGCCCCCGCGGGGGTTATGGCTACACCTTC. This sequence encodes CASSPRGGYGYTF.

The V gene is TRBV18, the J gene TRBJ1-5, with 8 bases fitting TRBD1. The J segment lost 4 bases and the V segment lost 4 bases, leaving 6 bases of the junction unmatched. Germline lookup yields CDR1 KGHSH and CDR2 LQKENI. The CDR3 is 15 amino acids. Here the CDR3 reads CASSLATGGNQPQHF. Here the CDR3 DNA reads TGTGCCAGCTCACTGGCTACAGGGGGAAATCAGCCCCAGCATTTT.

J is TRBJ1-1 and V is TRBV5-1; TRBD1 is a possible D gene (5 bases). The germline V gene has CDR1 SGHRS and CDR2 YFSETQ. The length of the CDR3 is 14 residues. V lost 0 bases and J lost 2, with 8 bases in between. CDR3 nucleotide sequence: TGCGCCAGCAGCTTGGATACAGGAAACACTGAAGCTTTCTTT. It translates to CASSLDTGNTEAFF.

The J gene is TRBJ2-5, the V gene TRBV19; 7 bases line up with TRBD2. Germline CDR1 reads LNHDA; CDR2 reads SQIVND (reference sequence). After removal of 6 bases from V and 3 bases from J, the junction contained 1 base not matched to a gene. The CDR3 has 12 residues. Written as DNA, the CDR3 is TGTGCCAGTAGGGGAGGGGAAGAGACCCAGTACTTC. Its translation: CASRGGEETQYF.

The CDR3 loop is CAISRTGGASYEQYF. CDR3 DNA: TGTGCCATCAGTAGGACAGGGGGCGCCTCCTACGAGCAGTACTTC. The genes are TRBV10-3 and TRBJ2-7, with 11 bases identical to TRBD1. Germline values: CDR1 ENHRY, CDR2 SYGVKD. The CDR3 contains 15 residues. Trimming at V came to 5 bases and at J to 0 bases, leaving 3 bases not matched to a gene.

This clone was counted between two and nine times. The rearrangement joins TRBV9 to TRBJ1-1, with D maybe TRBD1 (5 bases). Germline lookup yields CDR1 SGDLS and CDR2 YYNGEE. V lost 4 bases, J lost 0 bases, and 19 bases lay in between. The CDR3 is 17 residues long. CDR3 residues: CASSSTWAMTVNTEAFF. CDR3 bases: TGTGCCAGCAGCTCAACCTGGGCAATGACAGTGAACACTGAAGCTTTCTTT.

This chain connects TRBV7-9 to TRBJ2-7, with 9 nucleotides matching TRBD1. Germline V lookup: CDR1 SEHNR, CDR2 FQNEAQ (reference sequence). The CDR3 consists of 13 residues. Trimming removed 5 bases from V and 5 bases from J; junction bases left unmatched: 4. The CDR3 DNA reads as TGTGCCAGCAGCCGGACAGGGGCAAACGAGCAGTACTTC. Its protein product is CASSRTGANEQYF.

The chain has TRBV19 and TRBJ1-1; D unresolved. V gave up 6 bases and J gave up 1 base, with 12 bases separating them. This CDR3 has 14 residues. Germline V lookup: CDR1 LNHDA, CDR2 SQIVND (reference sequence). In nucleotides, the CDR3 is TGTGCCAGTAGCCCCGCGGGCTGGAACACTGAAGCTTTCTTT. Protein sequence: CASSPAGWNTEAFF.

The rearrangement uses TRBV5-1 and TRBJ2-3; D not certain. CDR1 SGHRS and CDR2 YFSETQ come from the germline V gene. The V gene lost 4 bases and the J gene lost 3 bases, with 12 bases spanning the gap. This CDR3 has 14 residues. For the CDR3, the DNA is TGCGCCAGCAGCCGACTCCCCCAAACAGATACGCAGTATTTT. Residues: CASSRLPQTDTQYF.

This chain joins TRBV19 and TRBJ2-3; TRBD2 matches at 14 bases. The CDR3 has 16 residues. CDR1 LNHDA and CDR2 SQIVND come from the germline V gene (reference sequence). With V trimmed by 5 bases and J by 4 bases, 5 bases remained unmatched. The CDR3 here is CASSSRTSGRSDTQYF. CDR3 sequence (DNA): TGTGCCAGTAGTTCTAGGACTAGCGGGAGGTCAGATACGCAGTATTTT. The full variable domain, with the rest looked up from reference TRBV19 and TRBJ2-3, is DGGITQSPKYLFRKEGQNVTLSCEQNLNHDAMYWYRQDPGQGLRLIYYSQIVNDFQKGDIAEGYSVSREKKESFPLTVTSAQKNPTAFYLCASSSRTSGRSDTQYFGPGTRLTVL.

The gene calls are TRBV9 and TRBJ1-6; D is perhaps TRBD1 (5 bases). The germline V and J ends were trimmed by 1 base and 3 bases, with 8 bases remaining between them. The germline V gene has CDR1 SGDLS and CDR2 YYNGEE. This CDR3 spans 15 amino acids. The CDR3 loop is CASSVSDSYNSPLHF. The CDR3 DNA follows: TGTGCCAGCAGCGTAAGCGACAGCTATAATTCACCCCTCCACTTT.

This chain links TRBV18 with TRBJ1-1, with D possibly TRBD1 on 5 matching bases. This CDR3 is built from 16 residues. V shed 2 bases and J shed 3 bases, with 16 bases lying between them. From germline, CDR1 is KGHSH and CDR2 LQKENI. The CDR3 is CASSPSVAGGDTEAFF. Here the CDR3 DNA reads TGTGCCAGCTCACCAAGTGTTGCCGGAGGGGACACTGAAGCTTTCTTT. The full variable domain, rest sourced from reference TRBV18 and TRBJ1-1, is NAGVMQNPRHLVRRRGQEARLRCSPMKGHSHVYWYRQLPEEGLKFMVYLQKENIIDESGMPKERFSAEFPKEGPSILRIQQVVRGDSAAYFCASSPSVAGGDTEAFFGQGTRLTVV.

The chain joins TRBV3-1 (or the pseudogene TRBV3-2) to TRBJ1-2; D is possibly TRBD1 (5 bases). The CDR3 consists of 14 residues. The V end was cut by 6 bases, the J end by 3 bases, with 14 bases between. Germline-derived CDR1 and CDR2 are LGHDT and YNNKEL (reference sequence). CDR3: CASRGLSADYGYTF. The CDR3 bases are TGTGCCAGCAGGGGACTTTCGGCGGACTATGGCTACACCTTC.

The chain combines TRBV3-1 (or the pseudogene TRBV3-2) with TRBJ2-5; D is uncertain. The germline V gene encodes CDR1 LGHDT and CDR2 YNNKEL (reference sequence). CDR3 size: 13 residues. Trimming took off 4 bases at V and 0 bases at J, with 6 bases between the two ends. This CDR3 reads CASSRANQETQYF. CDR3 DNA: TGTGCCAGCAGCCGCGCGAACCAAGAGACCCAGTACTTC.

The chain links TRBV9 to TRBJ2-1, with D tentatively TRBD2 (6 bases). CDR1 and CDR2 (germline): SGDLS, YYNGEE. Trimming shortened V by 4 bases and J by 3 bases, and 14 bases separated the two germline ends. The CDR3 runs 15 residues. CDR3 sequence reads: CASSLEASDYNEQFF. DNA for the CDR3: TGTGCCAGCAGCCTGGAGGCTAGCGACTACAATGAGCAGTTCTTC.

The CDR3 bases are TGTGCCAGCAGCCACCTCGGGACAGGGGAGAGGAACGAGCAGTACTTC. Translation gives CASSHLGTGERNEQYF. The J gene is TRBJ2-7, the V gene TRBV3-1 (or the pseudogene TRBV3-2); 10 nucleotides match TRBD1. V shed 3 bases and J 5 bases; nucleotides not matched to a gene: 10. The CDR3 loop spans 16 amino acids. Per germline, CDR1 LGHDT and CDR2 YNNKEL (reference sequence).

The CDR3 protein is CASSMGQYNQPQHF. The CDR3 nucleotides read TGTGCCAGTAGTATGGGACAGTACAATCAGCCCCAGCATTTT. The J gene is TRBJ1-5, the V gene TRBV19, with 7 bases fitting TRBD1. This CDR3 spans 14 amino acids. The germline CDR1 and CDR2 sequences are LNHDA and SQIVND (reference sequence). V was clipped by 3 bases and J by 3 bases; unmatched bases: 2.

The chain couples TRBV30 to TRBJ1-4; D is uncertain. Looked up from germline, CDR1 is GTSNPN and CDR2 is SVGIG (reference sequence). Trimming stripped 0 bases from V and 5 bases from J, with 10 bases between. The CDR3 sequence is 14 residues long. Here the CDR3 reads CAWSVRTPNEKLFF. CDR3 DNA: TGTGCCTGGAGTGTACGAACACCCAATGAAAAACTGTTTTTT.